This TCR beta chain came from a study of T cells expressing NK-cell markers (TCRdb year 2020). In the study overall: In sorted CD3+CD56+NKG2C+, CD3+CD56+NKG2C- and CD3+CD56-NKG2C+ T-cell subsets from about eight donors, TCR beta-chain repertoires were profiled. Seven of the eight sequenced donors were HCMV-seropositive and one was HCMV-seronegative. All eight donors whose samples were sequenced were randomly selected healthy volunteers, three of them men and five women. Sequencing of the libraries produced 2 x 150 bp reads on Illumina HiSeq 2000/2500, MiSeq or NextSeq.

The cysteine opens and the phenylalanine closes a CDR3 of 13 amino acids. No DNA was logged. The run used an Illumina HiSeq 2000. The TCR beta cDNA libraries were made using 5'RACE template switching, a step that added both a universal primer site and unique molecular identifiers. Synthesis of cDNA was primed from the TCR beta constant segment and was followed by two consecutive PCR amplification steps. The authors processed their data as follows. Reads were demultiplexed and grouped by UMI with MIGEC, and clonotypes were assembled and quantified with MiTCR. Only TCR cDNA sequences supported by at least two reads were kept to exclude erroneous sequences. Downstream repertoire analysis used the tcR package, and clonotypes were matched across fractions by CDR3 nucleotide sequence plus V segment. VDJmatch was used to annotate antigen specificity against VDJdb, with one amino acid substitution in CDR3 allowed. Following reprocessing of the reads by TCRdb, the data hold one row per CDR3 protein sequence and no DNA is available. TCRdb's processing, not the study's, gives the V and J calls here. This sample's table has entries for 300,000 to 450,000 distinct CDR3 sequences. The biggest ten clones account for around 4.9% of the sample.

HCMV serostatus was determined by detecting HCMV-specific IgG in serum with a commercial ELISA kit. Peripheral blood mononuclear cells were isolated from blood by Ficoll density gradient centrifugation. Study-wide conclusions, independent of this receptor: Those dominant clonotypes were again the most abundant among CD3+CD56-NKG2C+ cells in a handful of donors, at about 28.3-60.1%. It remained unclear whether the expanded NKG2C-expressing T cell clones were specific for HCMV antigens. In more than five donors, the dominant CD3+CD56+NKG2C+ clonotypes ranked among the top 10 CD8+ clonotypes, making up about 1.0-8% of CD8+ T cells.

Remarks on this clonotype: Its specific antigen is unknown.

The sample was blood T cells: a sorted CD56 or NKG2C T cell subset, CD4+ or CD8+ T cells, or bulk PBMC T cells (not recorded which). The rearrangement combines TRBV12-3 or TRBV12-4 with TRBJ1-2; the D call of TRBD1 rests on TCRdb alone, since no DNA is present to check it. This sequence originates from a man between 18 and 69 years old in good health. Here the CDR3 is given as CASTQTGGEGYTF.